These 23 T cell receptor beta chains were sequenced from one sample in a study of control samples from healthy donors and cancer patients. Sequencing used immunoSEQ multiplex PCR; TCRdb keeps in-frame clones, though not all of them. The sample has about 51,000 clones, more than 70% seen once; the top ten hold under 45%. Sequencing input: PBMCs. The receptor set was obtained from a man aged 45-60 years with head and neck cancer.

The chain employs TRBV9 and TRBJ2-5; D possibly corresponds to TRBD2 (6 bases). This CDR3 has 14 residues. With 4 bases removed from V and 5 bases from J, the gap between germline ends came to 15 bases. CDR1 is SGDLS and CDR2 is YYNGEE in the germline V gene. The CDR3 nucleotides read TGTGCCAGCAGCCCGATGGCTAGCGCGGAGACCCAGTACTTC. Its protein is CASSPMASAETQYF.

The chain joins TRBV9 to TRBJ2-3, with 12 bases matching TRBD2. With V trimmed by 0 bases and J by 0 bases, 5 bases remained unmatched. The germline V gene has CDR1 SGDLS and CDR2 YYNGEE. This CDR3 spans 18 amino acids. The CDR3 is CASSVALAGGSSTDTQYF. The CDR3 DNA follows: TGTGCCAGCAGCGTAGCCCTAGCGGGGGGGTCTAGCACAGATACGCAGTATTTT.

The rearrangement uses TRBV7-9 and TRBJ1-1; TRBD1 might be the D (5 bases). This CDR3 region has 17 residues. Germline V gene sequence: CDR1 SEHNR, CDR2 FQNEAQ (reference sequence). Between the trimmed V and J ends, which lost 5 bases and 1 base, there was a span of 20 bases. The CDR3 is CASSPLRRRGRNTEAFF. CDR3 in DNA: TGTGCCAGCAGCCCCCTCCGGCGGAGGGGACGGAACACTGAAGCTTTCTTT.

This sequence joins TRBV29-1 and TRBJ2-7, with 12 nucleotides matching TRBD1. CDR3 size: 13 residues. The V segment lost 6 bases and the J segment 7 bases; nucleotides outside the gene matches: 7. The germline CDR1 and CDR2 sequences are SQVTM and ANQGSEA. CDR3: CSVTGTGGLEQYF. In DNA, the CDR3 is TGCAGCGTAACCGGGACAGGGGGCTTGGAGCAGTACTTC.

The chain links TRBV6-6 to TRBJ2-3; D might be TRBD1 or TRBD2, each matching 5 bases. Per germline, CDR1 MNHNY and CDR2 SVGAGI (reference sequence). Trimming removed 6 bases from V and 1 base from J, with 11 bases in between. This CDR3 contains 14 residues. The CDR3 loop is CASSPGPGTDTQYF. CDR3 DNA sequence: TGTGCCAGCAGCCCGGGACCTGGCACAGATACGCAGTATTTT.

This clone was recorded once. The chain is built from TRBV30 and TRBJ2-7; possibly TRBD2 for D (5 bases). The germline gives CDR1 GTSNPN, CDR2 SVGIG (reference sequence). V lost 0 bases to trimming and J lost 0 bases, with 12 bases between them. The CDR3 runs 15 residues. The CDR3 DNA sequence: TGTGCCTGGAGTGTACCGGGGTTTAACTCCTACGAGCAGTACTTC. This codes for CAWSVPGFNSYEQYF.

The V and J genes are TRBV2 and TRBJ1-5, with 9 bases aligning to TRBD1. CDR1 SNHLY and CDR2 FYNNEI come from the germline V gene. The CDR3 covers 14 residues. After removal of 8 bases from V and 0 bases from J, the junction contained 2 bases not matched to a gene. As DNA, the CDR3 is TGTGCCAGCCGGGACAGGGTTAGCAATCAGCCCCAGCATTTT. Translating gives CASRDRVSNQPQHF.

The J gene is TRBJ2-3, the V gene TRBV5-1; 7 bases match TRBD2. There are 14 residues in the CDR3. V was clipped by 0 bases and J by 10 bases; unmatched bases: 8. Germline CDR1 reads SGHRS; CDR2 reads YFSETQ. The CDR3 loop is CASSLASTSSAQYF. In nucleotides, the CDR3 is TGCGCCAGCAGCTTGGCCTCGACTAGCTCTGCGCAGTATTTT.

There are a few counts of this clone. This chain joins TRBV10-1 and TRBJ1-1; perhaps TRBD1 as D (5 bases). The CDR3 runs to 13 residues. Germline V lookup: CDR1 WNHNN, CDR2 SYGVQD (reference sequence). The germline V and J ends were trimmed by 2 bases and 1 base, with 5 bases remaining between them. Written as DNA, the CDR3 is TGCGCCAGCAGTGAGGACAGGAACACTGAAGCTTTCTTT. Translation: CASSEDRNTEAFF.

This rearrangement joins TRBV6-1 to TRBJ2-3, with D uncertain. This CDR3 is built from 13 residues. V was shortened by 7 bases and J by 0 bases, with 8 bases between the two germline ends. Germline loops: CDR1 MNHNS, CDR2 SASEGT. The CDR3 protein is CASIAPSTDTQYF. DNA for the CDR3: TGTGCCAGCATAGCACCTAGCACAGATACGCAGTATTTT.

J is TRBJ1-3 and V is TRBV25-1; D not resolved. The CDR3 is 10 amino acids. The V end was cut by 6 bases, the J end by 4 bases, with 1 base between. Germline V lookup: CDR1 MGHDK, CDR2 SYGVNS. The CDR3 protein is CASRGNTIYF. Written as DNA, the CDR3 is TGTGCCAGCAGAGGAAACACCATATATTTT.

The chain links TRBV30 to TRBJ1-2; D ambiguous. This CDR3 is built from 12 residues. The germline CDR1 and CDR2 sequences are GTSNPN and SVGIG (reference sequence). V shed 2 bases and J shed 1 base, with 5 bases lying between them. CDR3 sequence (DNA): TGTGCCTGGAGTTTGAGTAACTATGGCTACACCTTC. Translated: CAWSLSNYGYTF.

V and J are TRBV3-1 (or the pseudogene TRBV3-2) and TRBJ1-1, with D unresolved. CDR1 and CDR2 from the germline V gene are LGHDT and YNNKEL (reference sequence). The V and J ends lost 2 bases and 3 bases respectively, with 22 bases between them. The CDR3 is 18 amino acids. In DNA, the CDR3 is TGTGCCAGCAGCCAACTATACCTCCCCACAGTAGAAGACACTGAAGCTTTCTTT. Translated, it gives CASSQLYLPTVEDTEAFF.

The chain carries TRBV2 and TRBJ2-7; 8 bases line up with TRBD1. Germline V lookup: CDR1 SNHLY, CDR2 FYNNEI. This CDR3 has 14 residues. V lost 5 bases to trimming and J lost 4 bases; unmatched junction nucleotides: 7. This chain's CDR3 is CASSLQGERYEQYF. The CDR3 region has the DNA TGTGCCAGCAGTCTACAGGGGGAGAGATACGAGCAGTACTTC.

J is TRBJ2-2 and V is TRBV27, with D uncertain. This CDR3 region has 15 residues. V lost 2 bases, J lost 1 base, and 8 bases lay in between. Germline V gives CDR1 MNHEY, CDR2 SMNVEV (reference sequence). The CDR3 DNA sequence: TGTGCCAGCAGTTTAACCTTGAGGAACACCGGGGAGCTGTTTTTT. It is translated as CASSLTLRNTGELFF.

The rearrangement uses TRBV30 and TRBJ2-7, with 9 nucleotides matching TRBD1. J lost 6 bases, V lost 8 bases, and 11 bases had no gene match. The CDR3 loop spans 13 amino acids. Germline values: CDR1 GTSNPN, CDR2 SVGIG (reference sequence). CDR3 loop: CAGAWDRASEQYF. In nucleotides, the CDR3 is TGTGCCGGGGCCTGGGACAGGGCCTCCGAGCAGTACTTC.

The CDR3 DNA sequence: TGTGCCAGCAGGACTCGACGTCCTAATGAAAAACTGTTTTTT. This encodes CASRTRRPNEKLFF. This chain connects TRBV6-5 to TRBJ1-4; no clear D. CDR1 is MNHEY and CDR2 is SVGAGI in the germline V gene. CDR3 length: 14 amino acids. V dropped 6 bases and J dropped 3 bases, with 11 bases sitting between them.

The chain has TRBV10-3 and TRBJ2-2; 15 bases map to TRBD2. Germline assignment: CDR1 ENHRY and CDR2 SYGVKD. Losses at the gene ends were 2 bases for V and 7 bases for J; bases not matched to a gene: 2. The CDR3 runs to 16 residues. CDR3 in DNA: TGTGCCATCAGTGAGGGACTAGCGGGAGGGATCGGGGAGCTGTTTTTT. It translates to CAISEGLAGGIGELFF.

The genes are TRBV29-1 and TRBJ1-1, with 8 bases aligning to TRBD1. The CDR3 is made up of 15 amino acids. Germline loops: CDR1 SQVTM, CDR2 ANQGSEA. V was pared by 2 bases and J by 2 bases, with 7 bases of the junction left unmatched. The CDR3 region is CSVEQGAPPNTEAFF. For the CDR3, the DNA is TGCAGCGTTGAACAGGGGGCCCCTCCAAACACTGAAGCTTTCTTT.

The CDR3 region has the DNA TGTGCGGGCAGTGAAGCGGGGGGGTTGACAGATACGCAGTATTTT. This codes for CAGSEAGGLTDTQYF. V usage is TRBV2 and J usage is TRBJ2-3; 10 nucleotides align to TRBD2. Germline CDR1 SNHLY, CDR2 FYNNEI. The CDR3 sequence is 15 residues long.

CDR3 bases: TGTGCCAGCAGCGGGGAGGGGGGAGGACGGGAGACCCAGTACTTC. Encoded protein: CASSGEGGGRETQYF. This chain links TRBV9 with TRBJ2-5; maybe TRBD2 (7 bases). This CDR3 is built from 15 residues. Germline loops: CDR1 SGDLS, CDR2 YYNGEE. V was shortened by 3 bases and J by 5 bases, with 17 bases between the two germline ends.

This clone came up once. This chain connects TRBV4-1 to TRBJ2-3, with TRBD2 matching over 12 bases. V shed 0 bases and J 4 bases; nucleotides not matched to a gene: 17. There are 21 residues in the CDR3. CDR1 MGHRA and CDR2 YSYEKL come from the germline V gene. The CDR3 coding sequence is TGCGCCAGCAGCCAAGAGGGGTTTCGGGCTAGCGGGAGGGCCGTCTCAGATACGCAGTATTTT. Amino acids: CASSQEGFRASGRAVSDTQYF.

V and J are TRBV7-2 and TRBJ2-7, with TRBD2 matching 12 bases. Unmatched junction bases numbered 4, after V lost 2 bases and J lost 2 bases. The length of the CDR3 is 16 residues. Germline values: CDR1 SGHTA, CDR2 FQGNSA. The CDR3 DNA reads TGTGCCAGCAGCTTACCACTAGCGGGGGGTGCCTACGAGCAGTACTTC. Encoded protein: CASSLPLAGGAYEQYF.